The T cell receptor beta chain described here comes from a study of identifying expanded T cells in peripheral blood. Collection occurred without any documented infections or immune events in donors. The germline V gene encodes CDR1 SGHDT and CDR2 YYEEEE. The CDR3 covers 13 residues. Trimming stripped 4 bases from V and 12 bases from J, with 19 bases between. This table comes from immunoSEQ multiplex PCR, and its TCRdb copy is limited to in-frame clones, with some not included. This table has 70,000 to 100,000 clones, around 86% appearing once. The clonotype originates from a person aged 18 to 70 in good health. The rearrangement joins TRBV5-6 to TRBJ1-2; D is ambiguous. The sample was blood. In DNA, the CDR3 is TGTGCCAGCAGCCAAAATTCCGGGCCCGGAAACACCTTC. This translates into CASSQNSGPGNTF.